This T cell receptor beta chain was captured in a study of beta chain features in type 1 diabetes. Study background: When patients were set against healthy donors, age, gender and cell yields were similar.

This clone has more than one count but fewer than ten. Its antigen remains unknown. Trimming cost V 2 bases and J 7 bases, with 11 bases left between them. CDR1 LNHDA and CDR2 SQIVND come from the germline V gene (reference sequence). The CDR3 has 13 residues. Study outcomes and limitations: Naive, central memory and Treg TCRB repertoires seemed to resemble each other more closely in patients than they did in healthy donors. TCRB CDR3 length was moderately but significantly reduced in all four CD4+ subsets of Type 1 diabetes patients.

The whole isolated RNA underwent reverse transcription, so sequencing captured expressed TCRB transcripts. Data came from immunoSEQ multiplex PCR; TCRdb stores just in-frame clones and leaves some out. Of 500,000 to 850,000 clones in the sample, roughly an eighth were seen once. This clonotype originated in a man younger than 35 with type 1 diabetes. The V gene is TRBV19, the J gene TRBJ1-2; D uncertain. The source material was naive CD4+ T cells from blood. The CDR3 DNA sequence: TGTGCCAGTAGTATACGGGAGCAACTTGGCTACACCTTC. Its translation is CASSIREQLGYTF.